The 22 T cell receptor beta chains reported below all come from one sample, sequenced in a study of blood T cell repertoires in COVID-19. Profiling relied on immunoSEQ multiplex PCR, and the TCRdb table lists in-frame clones only, not all of them. The sample records approximately 160,000 clones, roughly 86% being singletons. Material for sequencing was peripheral blood. The receptors were gathered from a man aged 45-60 years with active or convalescent COVID-19.

This clone was seen a few times. V is TRBV20-1 and J is TRBJ1-5; 9 bases match TRBD1. The CDR3 consists of 13 residues. Germline CDR1 is DFQATT and CDR2 is SNEGSKA (reference sequence). J gave up 6 bases and V 3 bases, and 3 bases lay outside the gene matches. The CDR3 nucleotides read TGCAGTGCTAGTGGACAGGGGTTTCAGCCCCAGCATTTT. As protein: CSASGQGFQPQHF.

This sequence joins TRBV5-6 and TRBJ1-2; the match to TRBD1 covers 9 bases. Germline-derived CDR1 and CDR2 are SGHDT and YYEEEE. V was clipped by 7 bases and J by 7 bases; unmatched bases: 14. There are 15 residues in the CDR3. As DNA, the CDR3 is TGTGCCAGCGAAACACCTGGACAGGGGCGTACTGGCTACACCTTC. Translating gives CASETPGQGRTGYTF.

The rearrangement joins TRBV5-1 to TRBJ1-4; 7 bases are a match to TRBD1. The CDR3 is 15 amino acids. Germline trimming cut 1 base from V and 4 bases from J; bases unmatched to any gene: 4. Germline CDR1 reads SGHRS; CDR2 reads YFSETQ. The CDR3 DNA is TGCGCCAGCAGCTTGACGGGACAGTTTAATGAAAAACTGTTTTTT. Amino acid sequence: CASSLTGQFNEKLFF.

The count of this clone is one. The V call is TRBV6-2 or TRBV6-3, the J call TRBJ2-1, with a tentative D call TRBD2 (6 bases). V was cut by 1 base and J by 7 bases, with 20 bases left in between. The CDR3 sequence is 17 residues long. Germline V gene sequence: CDR1 MNHEY, CDR2 SVGEGT. The CDR3 sequence: CASSYCGDPDCTNEQFF. The DNA for the CDR3 is TGTGCCAGCAGTTACTGCGGGGACCCCGACTGTACAAATGAGCAGTTCTTC.

This chain uses TRBV5-6 with TRBJ2-1; D gene uncertain. The V end lost 0 bases, the J end lost 4 bases, and 11 bases lay between the germline ends. Looked up from germline, CDR1 is SGHDT and CDR2 is YYEEEE. The CDR3 consists of 15 residues. The CDR3 bases are TGTGCCAGCAGCTTGGACCCGACACCTTACAATGAGCAGTTCTTC. Its protein product is CASSLDPTPYNEQFF.

This CDR3 reads CSASNPSRFQETQYF. CDR3 nucleotide sequence: TGCAGTGCTAGTAACCCTAGCCGGTTCCAAGAGACCCAGTACTTC. The rearrangement joins TRBV20-1 to TRBJ2-5, with D tentatively TRBD2 (5 bases). Trimming left V 3 bases short and J 1 base short, with 15 bases between. Germline-derived CDR1 and CDR2 are DFQATT and SNEGSKA (reference sequence). This CDR3 is built from 15 residues.

The V and J genes are TRBV24-1 and TRBJ2-1; tentatively, D is TRBD1 (6 bases). The CDR3 loop spans 18 amino acids. The germline V and J ends were trimmed by 2 bases and 6 bases, with 22 bases remaining between them. Germline V gene lookup returns CDR1 KGHDR and CDR2 SFDVKD. Here the CDR3 DNA reads TGTGCCACCAGTGATTCACTCGCCAGGGGTCCAAGCATCAATGAGCAGTTCTTC. Its translation is CATSDSLARGPSINEQFF.

This clone was detected only once. The gene calls are TRBV6-4 and TRBJ2-2; 7 bases match TRBD2. V dropped 5 bases and J dropped 1; count of bases not matched to a gene: 7. CDR3 length equals 16 residues. Looked up from germline, CDR1 is MRHNA and CDR2 is SNTAGT. CDR3 in amino acids: CASSLAGEMNTGELFF. Written as DNA, the CDR3 is TGTGCCAGCAGTCTGGCGGGGGAGATGAACACCGGGGAGCTGTTTTTT.

The CDR3 spells CACGTGNQPQHF. CDR3 nucleotides: TGTGCCTGTGGGACAGGGAATCAGCCCCAGCATTTT. V gene TRBV30 combines with J gene TRBJ1-5; 9 bases align to TRBD1. Germline CDR1 and CDR2: GTSNPN and SVGIG (reference sequence). There are 12 residues in the CDR3. J lost 4 bases, V lost 6 bases, and 1 base had no gene match.

The chain uses TRBV30 and TRBJ2-3; 10 bases line up with TRBD2. This CDR3 is built from 13 residues. V was clipped by 4 bases and J by 8 bases; unmatched bases: 6. Germline CDR1 reads GTSNPN; CDR2 reads SVGIG (reference sequence). CDR3 in amino acids: CAWILAGVGTQYF. CDR3 DNA sequence: TGTGCCTGGATCCTAGCGGGAGTTGGTACGCAGTATTTT. Full variable domain (remainder filled in from reference TRBV30 and TRBJ2-3): SQTIHQWPATLVQPVGSPLSLECTVEGTSNPNLYWYRQAAGRGLQLLFYSVGIGQISSEVPQNLSASRPQDRQFILSSKKLLLSDSGFYLCAWILAGVGTQYFGPGTRLTVL.

This clone was seen only once. This chain links TRBV6-2 or TRBV6-3 with TRBJ2-2, with 12 bases matching TRBD2. Germline V gene sequence: CDR1 MNHEY, CDR2 SVGEGT. V shed 6 bases, J shed 6 bases, and the junction held 5 bases outside the gene matches. The length of the CDR3 is 15 residues. The CDR3 is CASSLRLAGAGELFF. CDR3 bases: TGTGCCAGCAGCCTGCGACTAGCGGGGGCCGGGGAGCTGTTTTTT.

V and J are TRBV5-6 and TRBJ2-2, with 8 bases aligning to TRBD1. This CDR3 spans 16 amino acids. The V segment lost 1 base and the J segment 7 bases; nucleotides outside the gene matches: 9. Per germline, CDR1 SGHDT and CDR2 YYEEEE. The CDR3 nucleotides are TGTGCCAGCAGCTTGAGAGAACAGGGGGAGGTCGGGGAGCTGTTTTTT. Amino acid sequence: CASSLREQGEVGELFF.

The chain uses TRBV7-2 and TRBJ2-7; 8 bases are a match to TRBD2. The germline V gene encodes CDR1 SGHTA and CDR2 FQGNSA. The CDR3 is made up of 14 amino acids. CDR3 amino acids: CDHLGIAGPYEQYF. CDR3 DNA: TGTGACCACCTAGGGATAGCGGGACCTTACGAGCAGTACTTC. Looking up the rest from reference TRBV7-2 and TRBJ2-7 gives the full variable domain: GAGVSQSPSNKVTEKGKDVELRCDPISGHTALYWYRQSLGQGLEFLIYFQGNSAPDKSGLPSDRFSAERTGGSVSTLTIQRTQQEDSAVYLCDHLGIAGPYEQYFGPGTRLTVT.

This clone appeared once. CDR3 in amino acids: CASSESPPLGANVLTF. Here the CDR3 DNA reads TGTGCCAGCAGTGAATCCCCCCCACTTGGGGCCAACGTCCTGACTTTC. The V gene is TRBV6-1, the J gene TRBJ2-6; D is unclear. Trimming cost V 2 bases and J 3 bases, with 11 bases left between them. Germline V CDR1 and CDR2: MNHNS, SASEGT. This CDR3 has 16 amino acids.

The CDR3 DNA follows: TGTGCCAGCAGATCTACAGGGGCGGGAGAGACCCAGTACTTC. Amino acid sequence: CASRSTGAGETQYF. This chain joins TRBV5-4 and TRBJ2-5, with 7 bases identical to TRBD1. The CDR3 runs 14 residues. Germline V gives CDR1 SGHNT, CDR2 YYREEE (reference sequence). J gave up 4 bases and V 5 bases, and 8 bases lay outside the gene matches.

The rearrangement uses TRBV27 and TRBJ1-2; 8 nucleotides line up with TRBD1. Germline V CDR1 and CDR2: MNHEY, SMNVEV (reference sequence). The V gene end was trimmed by 6 bases and the J gene end by 6 bases; junction bases not matched to a gene: 9. This CDR3 contains 14 residues. The CDR3 is CASRRSGTGNGYTF. CDR3 nucleotides: TGTGCCAGCAGAAGGAGTGGGACAGGTAATGGCTACACCTTC.

This chain joins TRBV6-5 and TRBJ1-2; 8 bases fit TRBD1. The trim removed 7 bases at V and 6 bases at J, leaving 10 bases unmatched. CDR1 and CDR2 (germline): MNHEY, SVGAGI. This CDR3 is built from 14 residues. CDR3 sequence: CASTRLTGVHGYTF. The CDR3 DNA is TGTGCCAGCACCCGATTGACAGGGGTTCATGGCTACACCTTC.

The CDR3 here is CASSLDRARSQPQHF. The CDR3, as DNA: TGTGCCAGCAGCCTAGACAGGGCCAGAAGTCAGCCCCAGCATTTT. V and J are TRBV6-5 and TRBJ1-5; 7 bases agree with TRBD1. In germline, CDR1 is MNHEY, CDR2 SVGAGI. The CDR3 is 15 amino acids. V trimming: 6 bases; J trimming: 6 bases; junction bases outside the gene matches: 11.

V is TRBV7-2 and J is TRBJ1-5, with D perhaps matching TRBD1 (6 bases). V dropped 5 bases and J dropped 3 bases, with 14 bases sitting between them. There are 15 residues in the CDR3. The germline CDR1 and CDR2 sequences are SGHTA and FQGNSA. CDR3 region: CASSPYRAFNQPQHF. The CDR3 coding sequence is TGTGCCAGCAGCCCGTACAGGGCCTTCAATCAGCCCCAGCATTTT.

This clone was detected only once. The chain has TRBV3-1 (or the pseudogene TRBV3-2) and TRBJ2-1; tentative D call: TRBD1 (6 bases). This CDR3 is built from 16 residues. The germline V and J ends were trimmed by 1 base and 1 base, with 11 bases remaining between them. CDR1 and CDR2 (germline): LGHDT, YNNKEL (reference sequence). The CDR3 DNA reads as TGTGCCAGCAGCCAAGCATGGCAGGGGTCCTACAATGAGCAGTTCTTC. Amino acids: CASSQAWQGSYNEQFF.

The chain couples TRBV20-1 to TRBJ1-4, with D uncertain. Trimming shortened V by 3 bases and J by 3 bases, and 11 bases separated the two germline ends. The germline gives CDR1 DFQATT, CDR2 SNEGSKA (reference sequence). The CDR3 is made up of 14 amino acids. DNA of the CDR3: TGCAGTGCTAGTGACGCAGTGTCTAATGAAAAACTGTTTTTT. It yields the protein CSASDAVSNEKLFF.

The J gene is TRBJ2-7, the V gene TRBV6-2 or TRBV6-3; TRBD1 agrees at 8 bases. CDR1 is MNHEY and CDR2 is SVGEGT in the germline V gene. After removal of 2 bases from V and 1 base from J, the junction contained 10 bases not matched to a gene. The CDR3 is 17 amino acids. Here the CDR3 DNA reads TGTGCCAGCAGTTACCGAATTGCAGGGGGCAGGTCCTACGAGCAGTACTTC. Its translation is CASSYRIAGGRSYEQYF.